These T cell receptor beta chains were read from a single sample in a study of cytomegalovirus exposure and HLA in healthy donors. Clones were read by immunoSEQ multiplex PCR, and TCRdb kept only the in-frame ones, dropping some. This sample has 220,000 or so clones, with about nine tenths found just once. Source material: PBMCs. These receptors were collected from a woman between 18 and 29 years old in good health and CMV-seropositive. Both conserved end residues are part of each CDR3. D genes are given only for firm matches. Clone size appears in some rows only: once, few, many, or a class for an expanded clone.

v_call	clone_size	j_call	d_call	cdr3_nt	cdr3_aa
TRBV29-1	-	TRBJ2-1	-	TGCAGCGTTGGCGTCTACAATGAGCAGTTCTTC	CSVGVYNEQFF
TRBV5-1	-	TRBJ2-7	-	TGCGCCAGCAGCCCCAGTGGGAGCTACGAGCAGTACTTC	CASSPSGSYEQYF
TRBV5-1	-	TRBJ1-2	TRBD1	TGCGCCAGCAGCTTGCCCCGGACAGGCGGCTACACCTTC	CASSLPRTGGYTF
TRBV9	-	TRBJ1-1	TRBD1	TGTGCCAGCAGCCCCCGGACAGGGTTTGGGGACACTGAAGCTTTCTTT	CASSPRTGFGDTEAFF
TRBV28	-	TRBJ1-1	TRBD1	TGTGCCAGCCACGATGGGACAGGGCTCGACACTGAAGCTTTCTTT	CASHDGTGLDTEAFF
TRBV9	-	TRBJ2-1	-	TGTGCCAGCAGCGTACAGCCAGGGTTTAGTAATGAGCAGTTCTTC	CASSVQPGFSNEQFF
TRBV28	-	TRBJ2-2	TRBD1	TGTGCCGGACAGGGAATTGGCACCGGGGAGCTGTTTTTT	CAGQGIGTGELFF
TRBV5-1	-	TRBJ2-7	-	TGCGCCAGCAGCTCAGACACGGCCCTCCACGAGCAGTACTTC	CASSSDTALHEQYF
TRBV5-6	-	TRBJ2-7	-	TGTGCCAGCAGCTTGCGAGGGCCCCCCCACGAGCAGTACTTC	CASSLRGPPHEQYF
TRBV28	-	TRBJ2-7	TRBD1	TGTGCCAGCAGTCCCCGGGACAGAGTCTACGAGCAGTACTTC	CASSPRDRVYEQYF
TRBV29-1	-	TRBJ2-7	-	TGCAGCGTCGACAAGGGAGGAACCTACGAGCAGTACTTC	CSVDKGGTYEQYF
TRBV6-1	-	TRBJ2-2	-	TGTGCCAGCAGTGGAGGGACCGGGGAGCTGTTTTTT	CASSGGTGELFF
TRBV27	-	TRBJ2-2	-	TGTGCCAGCACCCCCGGGAACACCGGGGAGCTGTTTTTT	CASTPGNTGELFF
TRBV28	-	TRBJ2-5	TRBD2	TGTGCCAGCACTCTAGCGGGTCGGGAGACCCAGTACTTC	CASTLAGRETQYF
TRBV15	-	TRBJ1-2	-	TGTGCCACCAGCAGAGGGCGGGGGTCTTCCTATGGCTACACCTTC	CATSRGRGSSYGYTF
TRBV19	-	TRBJ1-2	TRBD1	TGTGCCAGTAGTGCACGGGACAGGGGCGGCTACACCTTC	CASSARDRGGYTF
TRBV5-1	once	TRBJ2-5	-	TGCGCCAGCAGATATGACGGGGGGCTATCAGAGACCCAGTACTTC	CASRYDGGLSETQYF
TRBV7-9	-	TRBJ2-7	TRBD2	TGTGCCAGCAGCTTAAGTGCGCGACTAGCGGGATCTTCGGGGGAGCAGTACTTC	CASSLSARLAGSSGEQYF
TRBV5-5	-	TRBJ1-1	-	TGTGCCAGCAGCTTGGCATCGAACACTGAAGCTTTCTTT	CASSLASNTEAFF
TRBV6-1	-	TRBJ1-2	TRBD1	TGTGCCAGCAGTCCGCGGGGGGAGGGGGCGAGAGGCTACACCTTC	CASSPRGEGARGYTF
TRBV2	-	TRBJ1-5	TRBD1	TGTGCCAGCTGTTTGGACAGGGAAGAGCCCCAGCATTTT	CASCLDREEPQHF
TRBV5-6	-	TRBJ1-1	-	TGTGCCAGCAGCTTGTCGGGGAATTTTTTGGAGACTGAAGCTTTCTTT	CASSLSGNFLETEAFF
TRBV10-3	-	TRBJ1-4	-	TGTGCCATCAGTGAGCCGGGGGGTGAAAATGAAAAACTGTTTTTT	CAISEPGGENEKLFF